The rows below give T cell receptor beta chains drawn from one sample of a study of memory CD4+ T cells and cytomegalovirus serostatus. Only in-frame clones appear in the TCRdb table, and some are missing; sequencing was by immunoSEQ multiplex PCR. In the table there are around 50,000 clones, under 80% of which are singletons. Material: memory CD4+ T cells from blood. These receptors were collected from an adult in good health and CMV-seronegative. CDR3s include the opening cysteine and the closing phenylalanine or tryptophan. The D gene is left open where the match is weak. Clone size appears in some rows only: once, few, many, or a class for an expanded clone.

clone_size d_call j_call v_call cdr3_nt cdr3_aa
once TRBD1 TRBJ2-5 TRBV5-6 TGTGCCAGCAGCGGCCGGACAGGAGAATACCAAGAGACCCAGTACTTC CASSGRTGEYQETQYF
NA NA TRBJ1-2 TRBV30 TGTGCCTGGATTTGGGACCTCACAGGTGTGGATGGCTACACCTTC CAWIWDLTGVDGYTF
NA NA TRBJ1-1 TRBV28 TGTGCCAGCAGTTTACGGCCCGGGGGTGAGGGTGAAGCTTTCTTT CASSLRPGGEGEAFF
NA NA TRBJ2-3 TRBV7-2 TGTGCCAGCAGCTTCCAGGGCCTCTGGACAGATACGCAGTATTTT CASSFQGLWTDTQYF
NA TRBD2 TRBJ2-1 TRBV5-1 TGCGCCAGCAGCTTGGGTAGCGGGAGTAAGGGGGAGCAGTTCTTC CASSLGSGSKGEQFF
few TRBD1 TRBJ1-2 TRBV9 TGTGCCAGCACACAGGGGAACTATGGCTACACCTTC CASTQGNYGYTF
NA TRBD1 TRBJ2-3 TRBV11-3 TGTGCCAGCAGCCGAGGGACAGGGGTAGGCACAGATACGCAGTATTTT CASSRGTGVGTDTQYF
NA TRBD1 TRBJ2-6 TRBV11-2 TGTGCCAGCAGCAAGGGACAGGGACCCTCTGGGGCCAACGTCCTGACTTTC CASSKGQGPSGANVLTF
once TRBD1 TRBJ2-5 TRBV25-1 TGTGCCAGCAGTGGACAGGGTGGGGGCCAAGAGACCCAGTACTTC CASSGQGGGQETQYF
NA NA TRBJ2-5 TRBV2 TGTGCCAGCAGTGAAGAGGAGACCCAGTACTTC CASSEEETQYF
NA NA TRBJ2-7 TRBV6-5 TGTGCCAGCAGCCCCTCACGGGGCAGCTCCTACGAGCAGTACTTC CASSPSRGSSYEQYF
once NA TRBJ1-3 TRBV2 TGTGCCAGCAGTGCCCAAGTAGTCCGGACTGGAAACACCATATATTTT CASSAQVVRTGNTIYF
NA NA TRBJ2-7 TRBV2 TGTGCCAGCGGCGCCAGGACAATTGACTTC CASGARTIDF
NA NA TRBJ1-2 TRBV28 TGTGCCAGCGGAACGGGGCCCAAGTATGGCTACACCTTC CASGTGPKYGYTF
NA NA TRBJ1-4 TRBV28 TGTGCCAGCAGCCGATTTAATCAGGGTGGTAATGAAAAACTGTTTTTT CASSRFNQGGNEKLFF
NA TRBD2 TRBJ2-7 TRBV29-1 TGCAGCGTAGATAGTAGCGGGAGACGAAACGAGCAGTACTTC CSVDSSGRRNEQYF
NA NA TRBJ2-1 TRBV7-2 TGTGCCAGCAGCTTAGGGGCGAGCAATGAGCAGTTCTTC CASSLGASNEQFF
few NA TRBJ1-1 TRBV10-2 TGCGCCAGCAGTGAGACCACGAACACTGAAGCTTTCTTT CASSETTNTEAFF
NA NA TRBJ1-2 TRBV10-2 TGCGCCAGCAGTGAGGCAGGGCAAGGCTACACCTTC CASSEAGQGYTF
NA TRBD1 TRBJ1-5 TRBV19 TGTGCCAGTAGTAGGGACAGTCAGTACAATCAGCCCCAGCATTTT CASSRDSQYNQPQHF
NA NA TRBJ1-2 TRBV7-9 TGTGCCAGCAGCCCCCCAAGGAGAGGCGGCTACACCTTC CASSPPRRGGYTF
few TRBD1 TRBJ1-5 TRBV19 TGTGCCAGTAGTGGGGGACAGGGAACGAGCAATCAGCCCCAGCATTTT CASSGGQGTSNQPQHF